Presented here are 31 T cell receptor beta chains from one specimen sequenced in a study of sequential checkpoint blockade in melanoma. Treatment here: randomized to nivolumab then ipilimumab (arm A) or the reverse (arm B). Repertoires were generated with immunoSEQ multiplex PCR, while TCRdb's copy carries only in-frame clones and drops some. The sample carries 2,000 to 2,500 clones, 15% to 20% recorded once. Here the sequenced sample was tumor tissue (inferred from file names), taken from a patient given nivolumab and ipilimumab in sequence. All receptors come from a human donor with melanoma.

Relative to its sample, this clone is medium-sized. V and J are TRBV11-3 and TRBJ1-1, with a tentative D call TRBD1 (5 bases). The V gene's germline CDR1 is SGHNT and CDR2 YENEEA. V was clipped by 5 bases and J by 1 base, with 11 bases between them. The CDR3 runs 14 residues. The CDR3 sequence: CASSLGPANTEAFF. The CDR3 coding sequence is TGTGCCAGCAGCCTGGGACCGGCGAACACTGAAGCTTTCTTT.

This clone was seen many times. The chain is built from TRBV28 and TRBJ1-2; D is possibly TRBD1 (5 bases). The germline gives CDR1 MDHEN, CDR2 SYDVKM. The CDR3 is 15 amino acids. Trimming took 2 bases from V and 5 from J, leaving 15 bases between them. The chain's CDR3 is CASSLGSGTEYGYTF. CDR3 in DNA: TGTGCCAGCAGTTTAGGGTCCGGGACGGAGTATGGCTACACCTTC.

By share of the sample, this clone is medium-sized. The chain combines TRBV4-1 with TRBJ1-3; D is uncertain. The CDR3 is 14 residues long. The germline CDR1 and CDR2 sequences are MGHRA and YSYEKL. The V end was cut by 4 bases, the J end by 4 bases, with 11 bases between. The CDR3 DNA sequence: TGCGCCAGCAGCCTGAGGGAACCCGGAAACACCATATATTTT. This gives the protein CASSLREPGNTIYF.

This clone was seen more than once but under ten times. The CDR3 sequence: CASSTRPGAYNEQFF. The CDR3 nucleotides read TGTGCCAGTAGTACCCGCCCAGGGGCCTACAATGAGCAGTTCTTC. The chain links TRBV19 to TRBJ2-1; D is perhaps TRBD1 (6 bases). This CDR3 comprises 15 residues. Germline V lookup: CDR1 LNHDA, CDR2 SQIVND (reference sequence). V dropped 4 bases and J dropped 2 bases, with 12 bases sitting between them.

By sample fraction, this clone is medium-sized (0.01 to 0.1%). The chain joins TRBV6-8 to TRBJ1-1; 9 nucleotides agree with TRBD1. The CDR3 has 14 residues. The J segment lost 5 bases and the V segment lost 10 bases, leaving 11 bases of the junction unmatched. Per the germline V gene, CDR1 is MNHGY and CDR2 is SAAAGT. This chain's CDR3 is CAISRDRVNTEAFF. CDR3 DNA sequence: TGTGCCATCAGCCGGGACAGGGTAAATACTGAAGCTTTCTTT.

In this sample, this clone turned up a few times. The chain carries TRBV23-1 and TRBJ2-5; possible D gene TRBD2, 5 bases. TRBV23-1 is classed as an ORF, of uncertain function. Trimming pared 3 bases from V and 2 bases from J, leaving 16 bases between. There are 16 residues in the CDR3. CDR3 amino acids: CASSHQGGRGQETQYF. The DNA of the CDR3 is TGCGCCAGCAGTCACCAAGGAGGTCGGGGACAAGAGACCCAGTACTTC.

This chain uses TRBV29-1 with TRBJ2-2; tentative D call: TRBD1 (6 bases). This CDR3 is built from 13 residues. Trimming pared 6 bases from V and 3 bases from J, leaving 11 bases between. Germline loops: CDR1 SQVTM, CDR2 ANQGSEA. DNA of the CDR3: TGCAGCGTGGCAGGGGCCTACACCGGGGAGCTGTTTTTT. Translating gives CSVAGAYTGELFF.

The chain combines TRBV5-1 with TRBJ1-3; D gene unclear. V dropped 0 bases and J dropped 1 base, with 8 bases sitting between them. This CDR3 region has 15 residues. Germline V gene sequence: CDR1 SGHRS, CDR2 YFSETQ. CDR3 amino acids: CASSLERGSGNTIYF. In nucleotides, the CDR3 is TGCGCCAGCAGCTTGGAGCGTGGGTCTGGAAACACCATATATTTT. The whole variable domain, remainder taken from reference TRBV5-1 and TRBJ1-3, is KAGVTQTPRYLIKTRGQQVTLSCSPISGHRSVSWYQQTPGQGLQFLFEYFSETQRNKGNFPGRFSGRQFSNSRSEMNVSTLELGDSALYLCASSLERGSGNTIYFGEGSWLTVV.

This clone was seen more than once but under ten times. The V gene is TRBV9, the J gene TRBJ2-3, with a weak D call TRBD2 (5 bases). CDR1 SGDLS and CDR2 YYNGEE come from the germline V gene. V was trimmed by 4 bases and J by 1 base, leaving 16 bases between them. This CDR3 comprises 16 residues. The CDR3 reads CASSYSARSRTDTQYF. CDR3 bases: TGTGCCAGCAGCTATAGCGCCAGGTCCCGCACAGATACGCAGTATTTT.

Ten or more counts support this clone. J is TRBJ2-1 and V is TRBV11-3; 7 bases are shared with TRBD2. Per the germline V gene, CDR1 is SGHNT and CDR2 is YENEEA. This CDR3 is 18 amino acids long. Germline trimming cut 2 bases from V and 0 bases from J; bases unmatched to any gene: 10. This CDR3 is CASSLYLGLPNSYNEQFF. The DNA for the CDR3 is TGTGCCAGCAGCTTATACCTGGGACTACCTAACTCCTACAATGAGCAGTTCTTC.

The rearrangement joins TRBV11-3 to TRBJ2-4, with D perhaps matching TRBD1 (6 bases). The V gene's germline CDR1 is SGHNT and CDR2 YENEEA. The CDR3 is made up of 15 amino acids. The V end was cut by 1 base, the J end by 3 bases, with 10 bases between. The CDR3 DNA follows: TGTGCCAGCAGCTTAGGTTGGACAGTCAAAAACATTCAGTACTTC. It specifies CASSLGWTVKNIQYF.

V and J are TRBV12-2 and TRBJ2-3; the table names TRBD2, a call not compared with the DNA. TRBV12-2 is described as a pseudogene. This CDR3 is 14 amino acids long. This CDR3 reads CASLAGGPADTQYF. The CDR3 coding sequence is TGTGCCAGTCTAGCGGGGGGGCCGGCAGATACGCAGTATTTT.

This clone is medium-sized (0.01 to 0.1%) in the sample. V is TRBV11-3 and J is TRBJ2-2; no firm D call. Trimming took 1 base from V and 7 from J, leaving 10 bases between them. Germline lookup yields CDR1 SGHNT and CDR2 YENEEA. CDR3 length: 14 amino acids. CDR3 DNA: TGTGCCAGCAGCTTAGGTGGGCGGCACGGGGAGCTGTTTTTT. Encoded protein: CASSLGGRHGELFF.

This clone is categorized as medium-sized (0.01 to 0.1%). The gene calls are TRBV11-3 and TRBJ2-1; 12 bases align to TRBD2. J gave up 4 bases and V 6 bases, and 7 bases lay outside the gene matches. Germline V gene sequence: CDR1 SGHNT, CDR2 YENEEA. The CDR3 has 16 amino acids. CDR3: CASRKTSGGQYNEQFF. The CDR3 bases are TGTGCCAGCAGAAAGACTAGCGGGGGACAATACAATGAGCAGTTCTTC. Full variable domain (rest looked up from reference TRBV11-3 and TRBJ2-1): EAGVVQSPRYKIIEKKQPVAFWCNPISGHNTLYWYLQNLGQGPELLIRYENEEAVDDSQLPKDRFSAERLKGVDSTLKIQPAELGDSAVYLCASRKTSGGQYNEQFFGPGTRLTVL.

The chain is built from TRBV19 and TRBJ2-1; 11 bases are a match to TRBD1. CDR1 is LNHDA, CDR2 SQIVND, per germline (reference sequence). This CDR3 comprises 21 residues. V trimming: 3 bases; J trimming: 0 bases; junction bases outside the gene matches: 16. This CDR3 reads CASSISGTGGRIGSSYNEQFF. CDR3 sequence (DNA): TGTGCCAGTAGTATTAGTGGGACAGGGGGGCGGATAGGCAGCTCCTACAATGAGCAGTTCTTC.

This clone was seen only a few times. The chain's CDR3 is CASSEWGPGASSGNTIYF. CDR3 sequence (DNA): TGTGCCAGCAGTGAATGGGGGCCGGGGGCTAGCTCTGGAAACACCATATATTTT. The V gene is TRBV25-1, the J gene TRBJ1-3; tentatively, D is TRBD1 (6 bases). Trimming took off 1 base at V and 0 bases at J, with 16 bases between the two ends. The CDR3 sequence is 18 residues long. Germline CDR1 reads MGHDK; CDR2 reads SYGVNS.

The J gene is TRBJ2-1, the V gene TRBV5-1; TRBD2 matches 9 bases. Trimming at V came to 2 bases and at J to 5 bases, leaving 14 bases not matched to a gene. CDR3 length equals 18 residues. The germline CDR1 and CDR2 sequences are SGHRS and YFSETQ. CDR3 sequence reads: CASSFLPGGAGGNNEQFF. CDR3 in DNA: TGCGCCAGCAGCTTCCTCCCTGGGGGAGCGGGGGGCAACAATGAGCAGTTCTTC.

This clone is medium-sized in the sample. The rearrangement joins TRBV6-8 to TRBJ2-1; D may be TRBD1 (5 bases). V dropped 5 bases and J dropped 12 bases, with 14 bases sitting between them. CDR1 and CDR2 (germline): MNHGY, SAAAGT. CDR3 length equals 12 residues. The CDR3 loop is CASSEVAQGQFF. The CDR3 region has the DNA TGTGCCAGCAGTGAGGTGGCTCAGGGGCAGTTCTTC.

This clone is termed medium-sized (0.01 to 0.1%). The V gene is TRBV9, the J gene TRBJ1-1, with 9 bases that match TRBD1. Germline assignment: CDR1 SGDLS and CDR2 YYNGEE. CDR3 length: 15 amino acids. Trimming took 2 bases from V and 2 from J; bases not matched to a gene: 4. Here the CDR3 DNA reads TGTGCCAGCAGCGTGGGGGACAGGGATAACACTGAAGCTTTCTTT. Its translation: CASSVGDRDNTEAFF.

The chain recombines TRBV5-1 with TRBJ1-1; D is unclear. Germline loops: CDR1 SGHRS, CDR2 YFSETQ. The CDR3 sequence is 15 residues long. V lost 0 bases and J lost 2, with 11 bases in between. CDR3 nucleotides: TGCGCCAGCAGCTTGGTTGGAGGTGGTAACACTGAAGCTTTCTTT. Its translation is CASSLVGGGNTEAFF.

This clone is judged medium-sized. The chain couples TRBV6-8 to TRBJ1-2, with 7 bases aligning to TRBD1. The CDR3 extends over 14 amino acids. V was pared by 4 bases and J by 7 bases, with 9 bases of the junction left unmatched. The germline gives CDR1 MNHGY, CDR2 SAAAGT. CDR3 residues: CASSSDRVGSGYTF. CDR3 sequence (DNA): TGTGCCAGCAGTTCCGACAGGGTCGGGAGTGGCTACACCTTC.

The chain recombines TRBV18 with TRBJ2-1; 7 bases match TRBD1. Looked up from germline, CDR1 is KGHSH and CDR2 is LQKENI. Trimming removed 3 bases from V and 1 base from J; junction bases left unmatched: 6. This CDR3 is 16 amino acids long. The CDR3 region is CASSPDRAISYNEQFF. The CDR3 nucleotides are TGTGCCAGCTCACCCGACAGGGCCATATCCTACAATGAGCAGTTCTTC.

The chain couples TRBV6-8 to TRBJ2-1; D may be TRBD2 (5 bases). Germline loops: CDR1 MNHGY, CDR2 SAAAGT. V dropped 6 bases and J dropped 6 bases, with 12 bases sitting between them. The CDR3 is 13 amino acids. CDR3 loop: CASRPGLFNEQFF. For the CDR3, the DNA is TGTGCCAGCAGACCCGGACTTTTCAATGAGCAGTTCTTC.

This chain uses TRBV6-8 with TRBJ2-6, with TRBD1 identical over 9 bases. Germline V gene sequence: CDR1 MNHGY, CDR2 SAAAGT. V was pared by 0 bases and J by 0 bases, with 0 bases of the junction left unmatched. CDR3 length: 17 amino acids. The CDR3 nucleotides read TGTGCCAGCAGTTACTCGACAGGGGGCTCTGGGGCCAACGTCCTGACTTTC. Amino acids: CASSYSTGGSGANVLTF.

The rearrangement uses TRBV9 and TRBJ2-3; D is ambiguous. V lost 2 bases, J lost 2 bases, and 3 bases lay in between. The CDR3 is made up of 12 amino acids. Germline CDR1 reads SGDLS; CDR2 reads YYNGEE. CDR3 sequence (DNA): TGTGCCAGCAGCGTCCTCACAGATACGCAGTATTTT. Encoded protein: CASSVLTDTQYF.

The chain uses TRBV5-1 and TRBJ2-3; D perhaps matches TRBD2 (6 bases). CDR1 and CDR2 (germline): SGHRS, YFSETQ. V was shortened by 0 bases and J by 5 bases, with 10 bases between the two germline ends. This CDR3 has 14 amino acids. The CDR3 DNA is TGCGCCAGCAGCTTGGCACTAGCTGGAGATACGCAGTATTTT. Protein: CASSLALAGDTQYF.

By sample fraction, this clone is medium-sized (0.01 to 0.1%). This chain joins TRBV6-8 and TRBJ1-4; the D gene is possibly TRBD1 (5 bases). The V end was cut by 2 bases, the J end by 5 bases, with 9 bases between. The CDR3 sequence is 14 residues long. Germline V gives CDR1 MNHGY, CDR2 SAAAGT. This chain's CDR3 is CASSYGRENEKLFF. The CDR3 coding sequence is TGTGCCAGCAGTTACGGCAGGGAAAATGAAAAACTGTTTTTT.

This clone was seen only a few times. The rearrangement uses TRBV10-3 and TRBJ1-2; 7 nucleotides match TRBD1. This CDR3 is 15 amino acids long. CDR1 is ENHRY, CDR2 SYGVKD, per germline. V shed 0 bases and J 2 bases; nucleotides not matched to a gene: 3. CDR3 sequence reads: CAISESQGYNYGYTF. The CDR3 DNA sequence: TGTGCCATCAGTGAGTCACAGGGGTACAACTATGGCTACACCTTC.

The CDR3 region is CASSLRRGGTDTQYF. The CDR3 DNA follows: TGTGCCAGCAGCTTACGACGGGGGGGCACAGATACGCAGTATTTT. The chain links TRBV11-3 to TRBJ2-3; 7 nucleotides match TRBD2. The V gene end was trimmed by 2 bases and the J gene end by 1 base; junction bases not matched to a gene: 3. The CDR3 has 15 amino acids. From germline, CDR1 is SGHNT and CDR2 YENEEA.

The CDR3 spells CASSGPRGETQYF. Here the CDR3 DNA reads TGTGCCAGCAGCGGTCCCCGCGGCGAGACCCAGTACTTC. The gene calls are TRBV9 and TRBJ2-5, with D hard to call. Per the germline V gene, CDR1 is SGDLS and CDR2 is YYNGEE. There are 13 residues in the CDR3. The germline V and J ends were trimmed by 3 bases and 5 bases, with 11 bases remaining between them.

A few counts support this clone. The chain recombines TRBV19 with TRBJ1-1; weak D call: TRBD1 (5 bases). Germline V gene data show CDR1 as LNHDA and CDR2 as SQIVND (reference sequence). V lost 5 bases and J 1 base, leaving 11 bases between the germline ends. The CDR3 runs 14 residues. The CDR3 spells CASSPGRQNTEAFF. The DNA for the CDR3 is TGTGCCAGTAGTCCGGGACGGCAGAACACTGAAGCTTTCTTT.